The 18 T cell receptor beta chains reported below all come from one sample, sequenced in a study of blood T cell repertoires in COVID-19. Some clones are missing from TCRdb's copy, which holds only in-frame ones; the method was immunoSEQ multiplex PCR. This sample carries a few hundred thousand clones, roughly 87% of them seen once, and the ten largest clones take roughly 0.94%. The specimen sequenced was PBMCs or T cells enriched from blood (not recorded which). All receptors come from a woman in her twenties or thirties who had recovered from COVID-19.

The rearrangement uses TRBV7-9 and TRBJ2-3; 10 positions match TRBD2. V shed 11 bases and J 0 bases; nucleotides not matched to a gene: 2. The germline V gene has CDR1 SEHNR and CDR2 FQNEAQ (reference sequence). CDR3 size: 13 residues. The CDR3 is CAGLAASTDTQYF. In DNA, the CDR3 is TGTGCCGGACTAGCGGCTAGCACAGATACGCAGTATTTT.

This sequence joins TRBV30 and TRBJ2-5; the match to TRBD2 covers 14 bases. Germline CDR1 reads GTSNPN; CDR2 reads SVGIG (reference sequence). Germline trimming cut 3 bases from V and 5 bases from J; bases unmatched to any gene: 5. The CDR3 loop spans 15 amino acids. DNA for the CDR3: TGTGCCTGGAGGGGACTAGCGGGGGTCTGGGAGACCCAGTACTTC. This translates into CAWRGLAGVWETQYF.

The V and J genes are TRBV19 and TRBJ2-1, with 9 bases that match TRBD1. After removal of 5 bases from V and 2 bases from J, the junction contained 13 bases not matched to a gene. Germline V gives CDR1 LNHDA, CDR2 SQIVND (reference sequence). CDR3 length equals 18 residues. CDR3 DNA sequence: TGTGCCAGTAGTCAGTCCCACCGGGACAGGGCAACCTACAATGAGCAGTTCTTC. It encodes CASSQSHRDRATYNEQFF.

The chain employs TRBV2 and TRBJ1-1; 9 positions match TRBD1. Unmatched junction bases numbered 13, after V lost 7 bases and J lost 4 bases. This CDR3 is built from 16 residues. The germline V gene has CDR1 SNHLY and CDR2 FYNNEI. The CDR3 loop reads CASMVSGQGRTTEAFF. CDR3 DNA: TGTGCCAGCATGGTATCCGGACAGGGGAGGACCACTGAAGCTTTCTTT.

The chain combines TRBV5-8 with TRBJ1-1, with unresolved D. The CDR3 contains 15 residues. V was shortened by 3 bases and J by 1 base, with 13 bases between the two germline ends. Germline-derived CDR1 and CDR2 are SGHTS and YDEGEE. CDR3 amino acids: CASSSAGWENTEAFF. CDR3 coding DNA: TGTGCCAGCAGCTCGGCGGGGTGGGAGAACACTGAAGCTTTCTTT.

V is TRBV19 and J is TRBJ2-3, with TRBD2 as a possible D gene (5 bases). The CDR3 loop spans 13 amino acids. Germline loops: CDR1 LNHDA, CDR2 SQIVND (reference sequence). Deletions cut 5 bases from V and 4 bases from J, with 10 bases between. This CDR3 is CASSLGLPDTQYF. CDR3 nucleotides: TGTGCCAGTAGTCTAGGACTGCCAGATACGCAGTATTTT.

The chain has TRBV6-5 and TRBJ1-5; D is perhaps TRBD1 (5 bases). V dropped 6 bases and J dropped 7 bases, with 16 bases sitting between them. The germline CDR1 and CDR2 sequences are MNHEY and SVGAGI. The CDR3 has 14 amino acids. The CDR3 nucleotides are TGTGCCAGCAGGAAAGACGGGGGAACGCAGCCCCAGCATTTT. Residues: CASRKDGGTQPQHF.

The V gene is TRBV6-5, the J gene TRBJ1-2; D is possibly TRBD1 (5 bases). V was clipped by 0 bases and J by 6 bases, with 14 bases between them. In germline, CDR1 is MNHEY, CDR2 SVGAGI. The CDR3 has 15 amino acids. Here the CDR3 DNA reads TGTGCCAGCAGTTACTCGCAGGGAACAATGGATGGCTACACCTTC. It translates to CASSYSQGTMDGYTF.

V is TRBV7-6 and J is TRBJ2-3; D is perhaps TRBD2 (5 bases). Germline CDR1 is SGHVS and CDR2 is FNYEAQ. V lost 7 bases and J 2 bases, leaving 16 bases between the germline ends. The CDR3 is 15 amino acids. DNA for the CDR3: TGTGCCAGCACCAACCGCCCGGACTCCACAGATACGCAGTATTTT. Its translation is CASTNRPDSTDTQYF.

This clone was counted once. The chain links TRBV6-5 to TRBJ2-7, with 9 bases matching TRBD1. V was clipped by 6 bases and J by 6 bases; unmatched bases: 6. Germline V gene sequence: CDR1 MNHEY, CDR2 SVGAGI. This CDR3 comprises 13 residues. The CDR3 here is CASRDRGRSEQYF. The CDR3 nucleotides are TGTGCCAGCAGGGACAGGGGAAGATCCGAGCAGTACTTC.

V gene TRBV5-1 combines with J gene TRBJ2-1; 8 nucleotides match TRBD1. V lost 0 bases to trimming and J lost 5 bases; unmatched junction nucleotides: 7. The CDR3 is 16 amino acids. Germline assignment: CDR1 SGHRS and CDR2 YFSETQ. As DNA, the CDR3 is TGCGCCAGCAGCTTGGCCTGGGACAGGACTGACAATGAGCAGTTCTTC. Translating gives CASSLAWDRTDNEQFF.

This chain connects TRBV6-5 to TRBJ1-2; TRBD1 is a possible D gene (6 bases). Per germline, CDR1 MNHEY and CDR2 SVGAGI. V lost 6 bases to trimming and J lost 1 base, with 12 bases between them. The CDR3 sequence is 14 residues long. The CDR3 sequence is CASRFTGFNYGYTF. CDR3 coding DNA: TGTGCCAGCAGGTTTACAGGGTTTAACTATGGCTACACCTTC.

The chain employs TRBV15 and TRBJ2-4; TRBD1 might be the D (5 bases). Trimming took off 0 bases at V and 15 bases at J, with 12 bases between the two ends. This CDR3 spans 12 amino acids. Germline V lookup: CDR1 LNHNV, CDR2 YYDKDF (reference sequence). CDR3 nucleotide sequence: TGTGCCACCAGCAGAGATAGGAGACAGCCGTACTTC. This gives the protein CATSRDRRQPYF.

This rearrangement joins TRBV6-1 to TRBJ1-5; D is perhaps TRBD1 (5 bases). V lost 3 bases and J 0 bases, leaving 12 bases between the germline ends. Per germline, CDR1 MNHNS and CDR2 SASEGT. The CDR3 has 16 residues. CDR3 nucleotide sequence: TGTGCCAGCAGTGACCAAAGACAGTATAGCAATCAGCCCCAGCATTTT. It is translated as CASSDQRQYSNQPQHF.

The chain carries TRBV2 and TRBJ1-1; TRBD1 aligns across 9 bases. The CDR3 totals 13 residues. The V and J ends lost 6 bases and 4 bases, in that order; junction bases with no gene match: 3. Germline CDR1 and CDR2: SNHLY and FYNNEI. The CDR3 sequence: CASRGQGGTEAFF. The CDR3 coding sequence is TGTGCCAGCAGGGGACAGGGAGGCACTGAAGCTTTCTTT.

The rearrangement joins TRBV5-1 to TRBJ2-3; 12 positions match TRBD1. The CDR3 has 15 amino acids. Germline V gene sequence: CDR1 SGHRS, CDR2 YFSETQ. V dropped 3 bases and J dropped 3; count of bases not matched to a gene: 2. The chain's CDR3 is CASSSGQGATDTQYF. CDR3 nucleotides: TGCGCCAGCAGCTCGGGACAGGGGGCTACAGATACGCAGTATTTT.

This clone was detected once. The chain uses TRBV20-1 and TRBJ1-2; 8 bases are a match to TRBD1. Trimming took 3 bases from V and 2 from J; bases not matched to a gene: 11. The germline gives CDR1 DFQATT, CDR2 SNEGSKA (reference sequence). CDR3 length equals 16 residues. CDR3 DNA: TGCAGTGCTAGTCGTCCCGGGACAGGCCTAAACTATGGCTACACCTTC. This gives the protein CSASRPGTGLNYGYTF.

This chain links TRBV7-9 with TRBJ2-7; D is unclear. Germline V gene data show CDR1 as SEHNR and CDR2 as FQNEAQ (reference sequence). This CDR3 spans 13 amino acids. V lost 3 bases, J lost 2 bases, and 8 bases lay in between. CDR3 residues: CASSFSPTYEQYF. Written as DNA, the CDR3 is TGTGCCAGCAGCTTTAGCCCCACCTACGAGCAGTACTTC.